Listed here are 28 T cell receptor beta chains from one sample, sequenced in a study of STAT3 mutations in large granular lymphocyte leukemia. No cognate antigen is known for these TCRs. Study results and limitations: Every T-LGLL patient had at least one immunodominant TCRbeta clonotype.

TCRdb's copy holds only in-frame clones and misses some; the assay was immunoSEQ multiplex PCR. The sample includes under 35,000 clones, approximately 83% of them seen just once. The sample consisted of peripheral blood mononuclear cells. These receptors were collected from a man aged 55-75 years with T-cell large granular lymphocyte leukemia. Some clones in this sample may be carry-over from other donors' samples.

The chain links TRBV29-1 to TRBJ1-2, with D possibly TRBD1 on 5 matching bases. V was trimmed by 1 base and J by 6 bases, leaving 15 bases between them. The length of the CDR3 is 14 residues. Germline CDR1 is SQVTM and CDR2 is ANQGSEA. The DNA of the CDR3 is TGCAGCGTTGAAGTGAGCGGGTGGGGCCATGGCTACACCTTC. Translated, it gives CSVEVSGWGHGYTF.

V is TRBV6-6 and J is TRBJ2-7, with 12 bases lining up with TRBD2. With 6 bases clipped from V and 4 bases from J, the junction kept 10 bases outside the gene matches. The germline V gene has CDR1 MNHNY and CDR2 SVGAGI (reference sequence). The CDR3 is made up of 16 amino acids. The DNA for the CDR3 is TGTGCCAGCAGCCCGACTAGCGGGAGATTGACTTACGAGCAGTACTTC. Protein: CASSPTSGRLTYEQYF.

The chain combines TRBV7-2 with TRBJ1-5; no firm D call. From germline, CDR1 is SGHTA and CDR2 FQGNSA. V was trimmed by 1 base and J by 4 bases, leaving 11 bases between them. The CDR3 is 15 amino acids. The CDR3 DNA is TGTGCCAGCAGCTTAGGGGTCAGCCTTAATCAGCCCCAGCATTTT. It translates to CASSLGVSLNQPQHF.

The chain combines TRBV6-6 with TRBJ2-3; D is unclear. Trimming cost V 5 bases and J 2 bases, with 2 bases left between them. In germline, CDR1 is MNHNY, CDR2 SVGAGI (reference sequence). The length of the CDR3 is 11 residues. The CDR3, as DNA: TGTGCCAGCAGTCCCACAGATACGCAGTATTTT. Protein product: CASSPTDTQYF.

The CDR3 sequence is CASSETSYEQYF. The CDR3 nucleotides read TGCGCCAGCAGTGAAACTAGCTACGAGCAGTACTTC. The chain links TRBV10-1 to TRBJ2-7; weak D call: TRBD2 (5 bases). V was shortened by 3 bases and J by 3 bases, with 6 bases between the two germline ends. Per germline, CDR1 WNHNN and CDR2 SYGVQD (reference sequence). The CDR3 runs 12 residues.

The CDR3 reads CASSPSPDRGVYEQYF. The CDR3, as DNA: TGTGCCAGCAGCCCAAGTCCGGACAGGGGAGTTTACGAGCAGTACTTC. The chain has TRBV5-4 and TRBJ2-7; 9 bases map to TRBD1. V lost 4 bases and J lost 4; bases outside the gene matches: 12. Germline V gives CDR1 SGHNT, CDR2 YYREEE (reference sequence). The CDR3 totals 16 residues.

The chain has TRBV6-5 and TRBJ1-2; no firm D call. Germline V gene lookup returns CDR1 MNHEY and CDR2 SVGAGI. The CDR3 consists of 14 residues. Trimming shortened V by 0 bases and J by 8 bases, and 13 bases separated the two germline ends. The CDR3 sequence: CASSYSFGVWGYTF. In nucleotides, the CDR3 is TGTGCCAGCAGTTACTCGTTCGGGGTTTGGGGCTACACCTTC.

The rearrangement joins TRBV12-5 to TRBJ2-7; a possible D gene is TRBD2 (6 bases). Germline CDR1 reads LGHNT; CDR2 reads FRNRAP. This CDR3 comprises 13 residues. Trimming removed 6 bases at V and 5 bases at J, with 14 bases between. In DNA, the CDR3 is TGTGCTAGTGGGGCCGGGAGAATCAACGAGCAGTACTTC. Amino acids: CASGAGRINEQYF.

The J gene is TRBJ1-5, the V gene TRBV19; possible D gene TRBD1, 5 bases. The germline V gene has CDR1 LNHDA and CDR2 SQIVND (reference sequence). This CDR3 has 15 amino acids. Trimming shortened V by 1 base and J by 13 bases, and 20 bases separated the two germline ends. The CDR3 bases are TGTGCCAGTAGTATAGGAGCCGGGGGTGAGGGATGGCAGCATTTT. It specifies CASSIGAGGEGWQHF.

V usage is TRBV6-1 and J usage is TRBJ1-5, with 9 bases identical to TRBD1. The CDR3 totals 16 residues. The germline V gene has CDR1 MNHNS and CDR2 SASEGT. The ends lost 2 bases at V and 3 bases at J; junction bases unmatched: 5. DNA of the CDR3: TGTGCCAGCAGTGAAAGGACAGGGGCTAACAATCAGCCCCAGCATTTT. As protein: CASSERTGANNQPQHF.

V is TRBV10-3 and J is TRBJ1-1; the D is unclear. The germline gives CDR1 ENHRY, CDR2 SYGVKD. The CDR3 is made up of 13 amino acids. Trimming pared 11 bases from V and 1 base from J, leaving 14 bases between. CDR3 sequence (DNA): TGTGCCGTAGCCGCGAGGGAGAACACTGAAGCTTTCTTT. It translates to CAVAARENTEAFF.

V usage is TRBV27 and J usage is TRBJ2-7; D is perhaps TRBD1 (6 bases). V lost 6 bases and J lost 2, with 17 bases in between. There are 15 residues in the CDR3. Germline V gene lookup returns CDR1 MNHEY and CDR2 SMNVEV (reference sequence). The CDR3 DNA reads TGTGCCAGCAGCAGGAAGGGGGATATCACCTACGAGCAGTACTTC. Its protein product is CASSRKGDITYEQYF.

The chain recombines TRBV18 with TRBJ2-1, with TRBD2 matching over 14 bases. The germline V gene encodes CDR1 KGHSH and CDR2 LQKENI. This CDR3 has 18 residues. Trimming cost V 3 bases and J 1 base; bases outside gene matches: 5. The CDR3 region is CASSPGTSGRGSYNEQFF. The CDR3 DNA is TGTGCCAGCTCACCGGGGACTAGCGGGAGAGGGTCCTACAATGAGCAGTTCTTC.

The gene calls are TRBV4-3 and TRBJ1-1, with D perhaps TRBD1 (5 bases). Trimming removed 1 base at V and 5 bases at J, with 11 bases between. Germline loops: CDR1 LGHNA, CDR2 YSLEER. The CDR3 extends over 14 amino acids. The CDR3 nucleotides are TGCGCCAGCAGCCAAGCCGGGGGGGTTACTGAAGCTTTCTTT. Protein: CASSQAGGVTEAFF.

The chain employs TRBV7-2 and TRBJ2-3, with a tentative D call TRBD1 (5 bases). CDR1 is SGHTA and CDR2 is FQGNSA in the germline V gene. CDR3 length: 15 residues. With 0 bases removed from V and 3 bases from J, the gap between germline ends came to 10 bases. The CDR3 region is CASSLAWTTTDTQYF. The CDR3 nucleotides are TGTGCCAGCAGCTTAGCGTGGACAACAACAGATACGCAGTATTTT.

The chain couples TRBV6-5 to TRBJ1-2; no clear D. The germline gives CDR1 MNHEY, CDR2 SVGAGI. With 0 bases removed from V and 6 bases from J, the gap between germline ends came to 11 bases. This CDR3 spans 14 amino acids. CDR3 residues: CASSYSRNPHGYTF. CDR3 sequence (DNA): TGTGCCAGCAGTTACTCGAGGAATCCTCATGGCTACACCTTC.

This sequence joins TRBV5-1 and TRBJ2-3, with D maybe TRBD1 (5 bases). Trimming shortened V by 6 bases and J by 1 base, and 12 bases separated the two germline ends. The CDR3 runs 14 residues. Looked up from germline, CDR1 is SGHRS and CDR2 is YFSETQ. The CDR3 spells CASKRQTRTDTQYF. DNA for the CDR3: TGCGCCAGCAAGAGACAGACCCGCACAGATACGCAGTATTTT.

V is TRBV7-3 and J is TRBJ2-2; perhaps TRBD1 as D (6 bases). This CDR3 spans 13 amino acids. Germline loops: CDR1 SGHTA, CDR2 FQGTGA. The V end was cut by 5 bases, the J end by 5 bases, with 9 bases between. The CDR3 protein is CASSRTGTGELFF. The CDR3 nucleotides read TGTGCCAGCAGCCGAACAGGGACCGGGGAGCTGTTTTTT.

This chain links TRBV4-2 with TRBJ1-2, with TRBD1 matching 8 bases. CDR1 LGHNA and CDR2 YNFKEQ come from the germline V gene. J lost 7 bases, V lost 2 bases, and 3 bases had no gene match. The CDR3 runs to 13 residues. The CDR3 DNA reads as TGTGCCAGCAGCCAACAGGGGGCGTCTGGCTACACCTTC. Its translation is CASSQQGASGYTF.

DNA of the CDR3: TGTGCCAGCAGCTTGGGCAGGGGGCGCGCCGAGACCCAGTACTTC. Amino acids: CASSLGRGRAETQYF. This sequence joins TRBV7-9 and TRBJ2-5; 8 nucleotides align to TRBD1. The CDR3 extends over 15 amino acids. The germline CDR1 and CDR2 sequences are SEHNR and FQNEAQ (reference sequence). V was pared by 3 bases and J by 5 bases, with 8 bases of the junction left unmatched.

The chain has TRBV5-4 and TRBJ2-1; D is possibly TRBD2 (6 bases). Germline-derived CDR1 and CDR2 are SGHNT and YYREEE (reference sequence). The ends were cut back, 1 base at V and 5 bases at J, with 10 bases in the middle. CDR3 length: 14 residues. The CDR3 bases are TGTGCCAGCAGCTTGTCGGGGACTGACAATGAGCAGTTCTTC. Protein sequence: CASSLSGTDNEQFF.

V is TRBV6-5 and J is TRBJ2-1, with TRBD2 matching 10 bases. Germline V CDR1 and CDR2: MNHEY, SVGAGI. V gave up 1 base and J gave up 4 bases; unmatched junction bases: 4. This CDR3 spans 16 amino acids. The CDR3 protein is CASSYWSGRGYNEQFF. The CDR3 region has the DNA TGTGCCAGCAGTTACTGGAGCGGGAGGGGGTACAATGAGCAGTTCTTC.

The chain combines TRBV29-1 with TRBJ2-5; the D gene is possibly TRBD1 (6 bases). Germline V gene sequence: CDR1 SQVTM, CDR2 ANQGSEA. This CDR3 is 13 amino acids long. The V gene lost 6 bases and the J gene lost 5 bases, with 16 bases spanning the gap. The CDR3 DNA reads as TGCAGCGTAGTCAGGGGAGTCTGGGAGACCCAGTACTTC. It yields the protein CSVVRGVWETQYF.

The chain carries TRBV6-1 and TRBJ1-1; 7 bases line up with TRBD1. The J segment lost 6 bases and the V segment lost 7 bases, leaving 8 bases of the junction unmatched. Germline V lookup: CDR1 MNHNS, CDR2 SASEGT. This CDR3 is built from 13 residues. The CDR3 DNA is TGTGCCAGCATGGAGGGGGCTTTCCCTGAAGCTTTCTTT. Translated: CASMEGAFPEAFF.

The gene calls are TRBV15 and TRBJ2-1, with 9 bases matching TRBD2. The CDR3 is made up of 17 amino acids. CDR1 and CDR2 from the germline V gene are LNHNV and YYDKDF (reference sequence). The V and J ends lost 5 bases and 10 bases, in that order; junction bases with no gene match: 18. The CDR3 protein is CATSAGRAGGYFREQFF. The CDR3 coding sequence is TGTGCCACCAGCGCCGGAAGGGCGGGAGGGTACTTCCGGGAGCAGTTCTTC.

The chain has TRBV7-2 and TRBJ2-2; D is unclear. This CDR3 comprises 13 residues. Germline CDR1 and CDR2: SGHTA and FQGNSA. The V gene lost 5 bases and the J gene lost 5 bases, with 9 bases spanning the gap. The CDR3 nucleotides read TGTGCCAGCAGCAAAGAACAAACCGGGGAGCTGTTTTTT. It yields the protein CASSKEQTGELFF.

The genes are TRBV6-1 and TRBJ2-3; the match to TRBD2 covers 8 bases. This CDR3 comprises 17 residues. Per germline, CDR1 MNHNS and CDR2 SASEGT. Losses at the gene ends were 3 bases for V and 4 bases for J; bases not matched to a gene: 12. In DNA, the CDR3 is TGTGCCAGCAGTGAGCCCTGGCGGGAGGCGTTCGCAGATACGCAGTATTTT. Protein product: CASSEPWREAFADTQYF.

The chain links TRBV4-2 to TRBJ1-3; tentatively, D is TRBD1 (6 bases). From germline, CDR1 is LGHNA and CDR2 YNFKEQ. Trimming stripped 8 bases from V and 2 bases from J, with 19 bases between. The length of the CDR3 is 16 residues. CDR3 region: CASGAAQGATGNTIYF. In DNA form, the CDR3 reads TGTGCCAGCGGGGCTGCACAGGGCGCGACTGGAAACACCATATATTTT.